Below are 9 T cell receptor beta chains sequenced from a single sample in a study of blood T cell repertoires in COVID-19. Produced via immunoSEQ multiplex PCR; TCRdb's table is partial and in-frame only. The data hold about 220,000 clones, with 84% observed a single time. Sequencing input: peripheral blood. These receptors were taken from a woman aged 60-70 years who had recovered from COVID-19.

The V and J genes are TRBV11-1 and TRBJ2-5, with 7 bases identical to TRBD1. This CDR3 has 15 amino acids. V was pared by 5 bases and J by 1 base, with 7 bases of the junction left unmatched. Per the germline V gene, CDR1 is SGHAT and CDR2 is FQDESV (reference sequence). CDR3 region: CASSPGTETQETQYF. The CDR3 DNA reads TGTGCCAGCAGCCCCGGGACAGAGACCCAAGAGACCCAGTACTTC.

The rearrangement links TRBV9 to TRBJ1-2; no reliable D call. The CDR3 length is 15 residues. Trimming removed 0 bases from V and 0 bases from J, with 9 bases in between. The germline V gene has CDR1 SGDLS and CDR2 YYNGEE. CDR3 coding DNA: TGTGCCAGCAGCGTAGGTGGGGAGTCTAACTATGGCTACACCTTC. Its protein product is CASSVGGESNYGYTF.

The rearrangement uses TRBV4-1 and TRBJ1-1; 8 bases fit TRBD1. V lost 3 bases, J lost 0 bases, and 3 bases stayed unmatched. The CDR3 is made up of 15 amino acids. Germline CDR1 MGHRA, CDR2 YSYEKL. The CDR3 sequence: CASSHLTGVNTEAFF. Written as DNA, the CDR3 is TGCGCCAGCAGCCACCTGACAGGGGTGAACACTGAAGCTTTCTTT.

This clone appeared once. The chain links TRBV5-1 to TRBJ2-3; weak D call: TRBD2 (6 bases). CDR3 size: 14 residues. V was shortened by 7 bases and J by 0 bases, with 12 bases between the two germline ends. Per germline, CDR1 SGHRS and CDR2 YFSETQ. The CDR3, as DNA: TGCGCCAGCCTCGGGGGAAATAGCACAGATACGCAGTATTTT. Encoded protein: CASLGGNSTDTQYF.

This clone was counted a single time. This chain links TRBV6-5 with TRBJ1-5; D is unclear. The CDR3 is 13 residues long. Germline values: CDR1 MNHEY, CDR2 SVGAGI. The V end lost 5 bases, the J end lost 0 bases, and 5 bases lay between the germline ends. CDR3 coding DNA: TGTGCCAGCAGTCGACATAGCAATCAGCCCCAGCATTTT. Its protein is CASSRHSNQPQHF.

The J gene is TRBJ2-2, the V gene TRBV29-1; a possible D gene is TRBD1 (6 bases). V was pared by 5 bases and J by 0 bases, with 10 bases between. Germline CDR1 reads SQVTM; CDR2 reads ANQGSEA. This CDR3 is built from 14 residues. This chain's CDR3 is CSVSTGPNTGELFF. DNA of the CDR3: TGCAGCGTTTCGACAGGACCGAACACCGGGGAGCTGTTTTTT.

V gene TRBV5-1 combines with J gene TRBJ2-5, with 16 bases lining up with TRBD2. V dropped 0 bases and J dropped 6; count of bases not matched to a gene: 8. The CDR3 is 18 residues long. Germline V gene sequence: CDR1 SGHRS, CDR2 YFSETQ. The DNA for the CDR3 is TGCGCCAGCAGCTTGGCGCAGGGACTAGCGGGGGGGCGGAAGACCCAGTACTTC. Protein sequence: CASSLAQGLAGGRKTQYF. Combining the CDR3 with reference TRBV5-1 and TRBJ2-5 gives the whole variable domain KAGVTQTPRYLIKTRGQQVTLSCSPISGHRSVSWYQQTPGQGLQFLFEYFSETQRNKGNFPGRFSGRQFSNSRSEMNVSTLELGDSALYLCASSLAQGLAGGRKTQYFGPGTRLLVL.

The CDR3 protein is CASSAQGQPQHF. The CDR3 DNA is TGTGCCAGCAGCGCACAGGGACAGCCCCAGCATTTT. This sequence joins TRBV7-9 and TRBJ1-5, with a tentative D call TRBD1 (6 bases). Germline CDR1 SEHNR, CDR2 FQNEAQ (reference sequence). CDR3 size: 12 residues. The germline V and J ends were trimmed by 5 bases and 7 bases, with 9 bases remaining between them.

The chain is built from TRBV29-1 and TRBJ1-1; the D is unclear. The CDR3 has 14 amino acids. Trimming stripped 0 bases from V and 4 bases from J, with 12 bases between. Germline CDR1 is SQVTM and CDR2 is ANQGSEA. Here the CDR3 DNA reads TGCAGCGTTGAAGAGGCAACAAGTGGCACTGAAGCTTTCTTT. It is translated as CSVEEATSGTEAFF.